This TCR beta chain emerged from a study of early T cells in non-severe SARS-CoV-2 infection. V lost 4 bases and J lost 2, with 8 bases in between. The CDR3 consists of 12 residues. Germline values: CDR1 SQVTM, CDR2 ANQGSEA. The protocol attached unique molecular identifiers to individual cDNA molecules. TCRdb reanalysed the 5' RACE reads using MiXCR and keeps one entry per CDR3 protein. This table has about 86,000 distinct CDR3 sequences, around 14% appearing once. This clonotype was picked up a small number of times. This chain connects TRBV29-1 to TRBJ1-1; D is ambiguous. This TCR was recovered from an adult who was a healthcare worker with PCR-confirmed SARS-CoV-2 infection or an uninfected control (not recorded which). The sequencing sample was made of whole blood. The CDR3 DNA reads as TGCAGCGTTGCGGGGTTCAACACTGAAGCTTTCTTT. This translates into CSVAGFNTEAFF.